This T cell receptor (beta chain) was documented in a study of identical twins. V shed 4 bases and J shed 0 bases, with 14 bases lying between them. Looked up from germline, CDR1 is SGHRS and CDR2 is YFSETQ. This CDR3 is 15 amino acids long. TCRdb processed the 5' RACE reads anew with MiXCR; each CDR3 protein has one entry. Among about 530,000 distinct CDR3 sequences, approximately 20% were seen once, and the ten largest hold 0.48%. This same sample was also taken into another study, of yellow fever vaccine responses in identical twins. That report notes: Twins showed a vaccine T cell response that reportedly seemed partly convergent, partly personalized.

V is TRBV5-1 and J is TRBJ2-7; TRBD1 might be the D (6 bases). This clonotype was sampled from a woman younger than 35 in good health. Material for sequencing was CD4+ T cells sorted from blood. The CDR3 loop is CASSHNGQSSYEQYF. The CDR3 nucleotides read TGCGCCAGCAGCCATAACGGACAGAGCTCCTACGAGCAGTACTTC.